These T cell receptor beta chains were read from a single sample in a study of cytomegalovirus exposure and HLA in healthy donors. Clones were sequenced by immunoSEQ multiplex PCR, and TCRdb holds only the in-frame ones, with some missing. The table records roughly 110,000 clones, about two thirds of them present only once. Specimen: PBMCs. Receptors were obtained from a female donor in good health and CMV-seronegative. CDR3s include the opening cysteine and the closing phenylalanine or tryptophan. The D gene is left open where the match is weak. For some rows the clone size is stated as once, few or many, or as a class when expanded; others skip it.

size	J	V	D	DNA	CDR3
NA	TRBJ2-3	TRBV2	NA	TGTGCCAGCCCCGGAGGCGAAAATACGCAGTATTTT	CASPGGENTQYF
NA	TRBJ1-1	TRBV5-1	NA	TGCGCCAGCAGCCTATGGCGCATGGGCCTAATGAACACTGAAGCTTTCTTT	CASSLWRMGLMNTEAFF
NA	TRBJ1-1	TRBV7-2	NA	TGTGCCAGCAGCTTCGGGATTGGTGAAGCTTTCTTT	CASSFGIGEAFF
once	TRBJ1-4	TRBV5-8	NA	TGTGCCAGCAGCTTGTATCTGGGGGGACTGGATGAAAAACTGTTTTTT	CASSLYLGGLDEKLFF
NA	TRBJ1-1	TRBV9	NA	TGTGCCAGCAGCGTAGAGGCTCTCAGGGGCACTGAAGCTTTCTTT	CASSVEALRGTEAFF
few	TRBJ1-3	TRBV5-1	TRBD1	TGCGCCAGCAGCTTGAGGGGGCTTGGAAACACCATATATTTT	CASSLRGLGNTIYF
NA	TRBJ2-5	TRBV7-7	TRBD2	TGTGCTAGCAGCTTAGAAGCGGGACTAGGAGAGACCCAGTACTTC	CASSLEAGLGETQYF
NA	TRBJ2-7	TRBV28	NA	TGTGCCAGCAGTTTAGCGGTTCCTATCGAGCAGTACTTC	CASSLAVPIEQYF
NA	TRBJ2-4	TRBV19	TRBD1	TGTGCCAGTAGTATCGGACAGGCCTGGGGCAACATTCAGTACTTC	CASSIGQAWGNIQYF
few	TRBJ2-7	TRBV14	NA	TGTGCCAGCAGCCAAGATGGGCAGGGGTGGTACGAGCAGTACTTC	CASSQDGQGWYEQYF
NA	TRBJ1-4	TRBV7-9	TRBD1	TGTGCCAGCAGTCTTCGGGACAGGGGCGGACTTAATGAAAAACTGTTTTTT	CASSLRDRGGLNEKLFF
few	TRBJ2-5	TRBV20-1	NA	TGCAGTGCTACACATGGAGAGACCCAGTACTTC	CSATHGETQYF
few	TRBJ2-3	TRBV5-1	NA	TGCGCCAGCAGCTTGGCGCCAGCGGCGGCCCTCACAGATACGCAGTATTTT	CASSLAPAAALTDTQYF
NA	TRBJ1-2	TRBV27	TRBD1	TGTGCCAGCAGTTTAGCCGGGACAGGGTATGGCTACACCTTC	CASSLAGTGYGYTF
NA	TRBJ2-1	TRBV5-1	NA	TGCGCCAGCAGACCAGGGGACAATGAGCAGTTCTTC	CASRPGDNEQFF
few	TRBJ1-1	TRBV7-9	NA	TGTGCCAGCAGCTTAGATTCTGTCTCGAACACTGAAGCTTTCTTT	CASSLDSVSNTEAFF
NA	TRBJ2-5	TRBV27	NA	TGTGCCAGCAGTTCCTACACCGACAACGAAGAGACCCAGTACTTC	CASSSYTDNEETQYF
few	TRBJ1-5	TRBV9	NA	TGTGCCAGCAGCGTAGGAGTAGGCAATCAGCCCCAGCATTTT	CASSVGVGNQPQHF
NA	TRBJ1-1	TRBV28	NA	TGTGCCAGCATCGGGGGAGGGAACACTGAAGCTTTCTTT	CASIGGGNTEAFF
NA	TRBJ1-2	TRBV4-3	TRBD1	TGCGCCAGCAGCCACAGAGCCCCAATTTTGGACAGGGCGGATTTTGGCGATGGCTACACCTTC	CASSHRAPILDRADFGDGYTF
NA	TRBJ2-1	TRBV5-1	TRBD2	TGCGCCAGCAGCTTTTCAGCGGGAGACCAAAGGAAGTTCTTC	CASSFSAGDQRKFF
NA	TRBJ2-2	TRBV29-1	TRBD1	TGCAGCGTCCAACCGGGACAGGGGCCCCTGACGAACACCGGGGAGCTGTTTTTT	CSVQPGQGPLTNTGELFF
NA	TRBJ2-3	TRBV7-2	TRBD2	TGTGCCAGCAGCTTTTTTAGCGGGAGGTTCACAGATACGCAGTATTTT	CASSFFSGRFTDTQYF
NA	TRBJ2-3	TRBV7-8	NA	TGTGCCAGCAGCTTACGCAGGGTACCTACAGATACGCAGTATTTT	CASSLRRVPTDTQYF
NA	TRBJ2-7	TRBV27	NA	TGTGCCAGCAGTATGCGGGGACAGAGCTCCTACGAGCAGTACTTC	CASSMRGQSSYEQYF
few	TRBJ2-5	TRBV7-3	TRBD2	TGTGCCAGCAGCGCGGGACTAGCGGGACGCCAAGAGACCCAGTACTTC	CASSAGLAGRQETQYF
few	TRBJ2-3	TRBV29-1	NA	TGCAGCGGTAAGGGGGTAAACACAGATACGCAGTATTTT	CSGKGVNTDTQYF
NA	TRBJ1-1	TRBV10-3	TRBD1	TGTGCCATCAGAGACCCGGGACAGACGAACACTGAAGCTTTCTTT	CAIRDPGQTNTEAFF
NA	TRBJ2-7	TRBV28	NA	TGTGCCAGCAGTTTAGCGCACGAGCAGTACTTC	CASSLAHEQYF
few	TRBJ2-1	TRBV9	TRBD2	TGTGCCAGCAGCGTAGGCACTAGCGGCCCTTTGCATGAGCAGTTCTTC	CASSVGTSGPLHEQFF
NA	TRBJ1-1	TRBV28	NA	TGTGCCAGCAGCTCCAGGGGGAACACTGAAGCTTTCTTT	CASSSRGNTEAFF
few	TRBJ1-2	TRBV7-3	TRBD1	TGTGCCAGCAGCCCCGGACAGGGGATCGCCTACACCTTC	CASSPGQGIAYTF
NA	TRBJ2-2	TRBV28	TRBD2	TGTGCCAGCAGACAGGGACTAGCGGGAGTAGGTACCGGGGAGCTGTTTTTT	CASRQGLAGVGTGELFF
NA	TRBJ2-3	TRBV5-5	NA	TGTGCCAGCAGCTTTCCCCCGGATACGCAGTATTTT	CASSFPPDTQYF
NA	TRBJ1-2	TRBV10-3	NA	TGTGCCATCAGTGAGTCGGAAGCTGGGCACTATGGCTACACCTTC	CAISESEAGHYGYTF
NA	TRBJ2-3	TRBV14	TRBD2	TGTGCCAGCAGCCCGTCTCGCGGGAGGGCAAGTACGCAGTATTTT	CASSPSRGRASTQYF
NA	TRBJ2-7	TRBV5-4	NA	TGTGCCAGCAGCTCGGCTCTAGGCTCCTACGAGCAGTACTTC	CASSSALGSYEQYF
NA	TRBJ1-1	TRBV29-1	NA	TGCAGCGTTGATTCCATGAACACTGAAGCTTTCTTT	CSVDSMNTEAFF
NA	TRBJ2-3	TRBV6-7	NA	TGTGCCAGCAGTCTTCCGACATGCACAGATACGCAGTATTTT	CASSLPTCTDTQYF
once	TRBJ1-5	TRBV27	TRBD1	TGTGCCAGCAGTTTATCATGGACAGGATACAATCAGCCCCAGCATTTT	CASSLSWTGYNQPQHF
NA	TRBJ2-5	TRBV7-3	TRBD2	TGTGCCAGCAGCCTAGCGGGAGGAGAGACCCAGTACTTC	CASSLAGGETQYF